Below, 5 T cell receptor beta chains from the same sample are listed, as sequenced in a study of cytomegalovirus exposure and HLA in healthy donors. Amplification used 60 Vbeta primers and 13 Jbeta primers. Measured with immunoSEQ multiplex PCR; TCRdb has only the in-frame clones, and not every one. The data show 250,000 or so clones, roughly 91% seen once. The sample comprised PBMCs. The receptors here all came from a girl aged 2-9 years in good health and CMV-seronegative.

The chain uses TRBV10-3 and TRBJ1-4; tentative D call: TRBD1 (6 bases). Germline CDR1 reads ENHRY; CDR2 reads SYGVKD. The CDR3 has 19 amino acids. The V and J ends lost 3 bases and 4 bases respectively, with 24 bases between them. The CDR3 DNA is TGTGCCATCAGTGACAAGATGACAGGCGGCCTTCGGGGTAATGAAAAACTGTTTTTT. Translation: CAISDKMTGGLRGNEKLFF.

The chain has TRBV9 and TRBJ1-2; 9 positions agree with TRBD1. The CDR3 loop spans 15 amino acids. Germline V gene sequence: CDR1 SGDLS, CDR2 YYNGEE. Trimming at V came to 3 bases and at J to 7 bases, leaving 10 bases not matched to a gene. CDR3 in DNA: TGTGCCAGCAGCGAAACAGGGGGCGTCATGGGTGGCTACACCTTC. Translation gives CASSETGGVMGGYTF.

The chain recombines TRBV11-2 with TRBJ1-1; D is perhaps TRBD1 (6 bases). This CDR3 has 14 residues. With 5 bases removed from V and 6 bases from J, the gap between germline ends came to 16 bases. Germline V gene sequence: CDR1 SGHAT, CDR2 FQNNGV. The CDR3 sequence: CASSIQNRAAEAFF. The CDR3 DNA follows: TGTGCCAGCAGCATACAGAACAGGGCAGCTGAAGCTTTCTTT.

The chain is built from TRBV5-4 and TRBJ2-7; 10 nucleotides line up with TRBD1. V gave up 5 bases and J gave up 2 bases; unmatched junction bases: 7. From germline, CDR1 is SGHNT and CDR2 YYREEE (reference sequence). The CDR3 is 15 residues long. CDR3 sequence reads: CASSFSGTGAYEQYF. CDR3 bases: TGTGCCAGCAGTTTCTCCGGGACAGGGGCCTACGAGCAGTACTTC.

This chain links TRBV30 with TRBJ1-5; D is perhaps TRBD1 (6 bases). Germline CDR1 GTSNPN, CDR2 SVGIG (reference sequence). Trimming cost V 3 bases and J 3 bases, with 18 bases left between them. This CDR3 is 16 amino acids long. This chain's CDR3 is CAWSQPDSLNNQPQHF. CDR3 DNA: TGTGCCTGGAGCCAGCCGGACAGCTTGAACAATCAGCCCCAGCATTTT.